This entry lists 5 T cell receptor beta chains sequenced from one sample in a study of cytomegalovirus exposure and HLA in healthy donors. The PCR contained 60 Vbeta and 13 Jbeta primers. Sequenced by immunoSEQ multiplex PCR; TCRdb stores in-frame clones only, minus some. The sample gives about 84,000 clones, roughly 78% of which show up once; 2.5% is in the top ten. Sequences were obtained from PBMCs. The receptors here all came from a male donor in good health and CMV-seropositive.

This chain uses TRBV18 with TRBJ2-3; D is perhaps TRBD1 (6 bases). The CDR3 totals 18 residues. Germline V gene data show CDR1 as KGHSH and CDR2 as LQKENI. Trimming removed 3 bases at V and 0 bases at J, with 19 bases between. CDR3 in DNA: TGTGCCAGCTCACCGCTTTGGGGGCCCGGGTCGAGCACAGATACGCAGTATTTT. Translating gives CASSPLWGPGSSTDTQYF.

This rearrangement joins TRBV27 to TRBJ2-3, with 8 bases matching TRBD2. The CDR3 is 16 amino acids. The germline gives CDR1 MNHEY, CDR2 SMNVEV (reference sequence). The V gene end was trimmed by 5 bases and the J gene end by 1 base; junction bases not matched to a gene: 8. As DNA, the CDR3 is TGTGCCAGCAGTCCACCCGGCGGGGGGCGCACAGATACGCAGTATTTT. This sequence encodes CASSPPGGGRTDTQYF.

This chain connects TRBV7-2 to TRBJ1-1; 9 bases line up with TRBD1. CDR3 size: 14 residues. V shed 1 base and J 11 bases; nucleotides not matched to a gene: 8. The germline gives CDR1 SGHTA, CDR2 FQGNSA. Written as DNA, the CDR3 is TGTGCCAGCAGCTTAGTTGGGACAGGGACTTCTGCTTTCTTT. Translation: CASSLVGTGTSAFF.

The CDR3 reads CASRLPKEWGQQYF. CDR3 bases: TGTGCCAGCAGGCTACCCAAGGAATGGGGGCAGCAGTACTTC. V is TRBV28 and J is TRBJ2-7; D might be TRBD1 (6 bases). The CDR3 covers 14 residues. CDR1 and CDR2 (germline): MDHEN, SYDVKM. V lost 6 bases and J 8 bases, leaving 20 bases between the germline ends. The variable domain in full, with the rest retrieved from reference TRBV28 and TRBJ2-7, is DVKVTQSSRYLVKRTGEKVFLECVQDMDHENMFWYRQDPGLGLRLIYFSYDVKMKEKGDIPEGYSVSREKKERFSLILESASTNQTSMYLCASRLPKEWGQQYFGPGTRLTVT.

The rearrangement uses TRBV5-1 and TRBJ1-4; 7 bases line up with TRBD1. The length of the CDR3 is 14 residues. The trim removed 1 base at V and 8 bases at J, leaving 5 bases unmatched. Germline CDR1 SGHRS, CDR2 YFSETQ. The chain's CDR3 is CASSLTGAGEKLFF. For the CDR3, the DNA is TGCGCCAGCAGCTTGACAGGGGCCGGGGAAAAACTGTTTTTT.